This T cell receptor (beta chain) was identified in a study of cytomegalovirus exposure and HLA in healthy donors. The study sampled nominally healthy donors, though unrecorded immune exposures were likely. In regard to this clone: Its matching antigen is unknown.

Use of 60 Vbeta and 13 Jbeta primers characterized the PCR. Sequencing used immunoSEQ multiplex PCR; TCRdb keeps in-frame clones, though not all of them. The sample has roughly 80,000 clones; roughly two thirds are singletons. Notes on the study in general: Cytomegalovirus association was listed for approximately 150 TCR beta chains.

The clonotype originates from a woman in her 50s in good health and CMV-seropositive. Sequenced sample: PBMCs.

The CDR3 reads CASSPPDRQPQHF. CDR3 nucleotide sequence: TGTGCCAGCAGCCCCCCAGACAGACAGCCCCAGCATTTT. The V call is TRBV28, the J call TRBJ1-5; D perhaps matches TRBD1 (5 bases). Germline CDR1 and CDR2: MDHEN and SYDVKM. This CDR3 region has 13 residues. With 6 bases removed from V and 7 bases from J, the gap between germline ends came to 13 bases. Full variable domain (rest looked up from reference TRBV28 and TRBJ1-5): DVKVTQSSRYLVKRTGEKVFLECVQDMDHENMFWYRQDPGLGLRLIYFSYDVKMKEKGDIPEGYSVSREKKERFSLILESASTNQTSMYLCASSPPDRQPQHFGDGTRLSIL.